This TCR beta chain was captured by sequencing in a study of CXCR3-negative and CXCR3-positive naive CD8 T cells. Study summary: Per library, roughly 1.6 +/- 0.3 million reads; about 135 million TRB reads overall.

Study-level findings and limits: CXCR3-negative naive cells had less hydrophobic TRB CDR3s than did CXCR3-positive naive cells.

The study sorted every CD8+ T cell subset in triplicate at 300,000 cells each. CD45RO-CCR7+CD27+CD95- marked naive CD8+ T cells. Regarding this clonotype: What it binds is not known.

The germline V gene encodes CDR1 MNHEY and CDR2 SVGEGT. The CDR3 length is 15 residues. The TRB cDNA libraries were prepared by 5' RACE with UMI labels. TCRdb reprocessed the 5' RACE reads and stores each CDR3 protein as one record, lacking DNA. This repertoire includes roughly 80,000 distinct CDR3 sequences. The sample consisted of naive CXCR3+ CD8+ T cells from blood. Subset defined: CD45RO-CCR7+CD27+CD95- naive CD8+ T cells expressing CXCR3 (TNR3+). The source is a human donor in good health. Some clones in this sample may be carry-over from other donors' samples. The rearrangement uses TRBV6-2 or TRBV6-3 and TRBJ2-2. CDR3 in amino acids: CASIGVKGNAGELFF.